This is a list of T cell receptor beta chains from one sample in a study of T cells in Graves' hyperthyroidism and ophthalmopathy. TCRdb recomputed calls from the multiplex PCR reads with MiXCR, one row per CDR3 protein. Of approximately 600,000 distinct CDR3 sequences listed, under 20% are singletons. The sample comprised blood. Receptors were obtained from a woman in her 30s with Graves' hyperthyroidism. Each CDR3 is given with its conserved first and last residue. Each record gives: clone size, V gene, D gene, J gene, CDR3 DNA, CDR3 protein. A D gene is named only where the DNA matches it firmly. Only part of the rows carry a size: once, few, many, or a class if the clone is expanded.

size: -
V: TRBV7-2
D: -
J: TRBJ1-5
DNA: TGTGCCAGCGGGGGGGAGGGGGGGTTAAATCAGCCCCAGCATTTT
CDR3: CASGGEGGLNQPQHF

size: many
V: TRBV29-1
D: -
J: TRBJ2-2
DNA: TGCAGCGCTCTCGCGAACACCGGGGAGCTGTTTTTT
CDR3: CSALANTGELFF

size: many
V: TRBV13
D: -
J: TRBJ2-5
DNA: TGTGCCAGCAGCTTATGGGCAATCCGGGACTTCCAGTACTTC
CDR3: CASSLWAIRDFQYF

size: few
V: TRBV7-6
D: -
J: TRBJ2-7
DNA: TGTGCCAGCAGCACGGACAGAGACCCCGGATACGAGCAGTACTTC
CDR3: CASSTDRDPGYEQYF

size: few
V: TRBV2
D: -
J: TRBJ1-3
DNA: TGTGCCAGCAGTGAAGGGCGGGTTTCCTCTGGAAACACCATATATTTT
CDR3: CASSEGRVSSGNTIYF

size: many
V: TRBV11-2
D: -
J: TRBJ1-1
DNA: TGTGCCAGCAGCTCCGAAATGAACACTGAAGCTTTCTTT
CDR3: CASSSEMNTEAFF

size: -
V: TRBV7-8
D: TRBD1
J: TRBJ1-3
DNA: TGTGCCAGCAGCTTGGGGACAGGGACTAACACCATATATTTT
CDR3: CASSLGTGTNTIYF

size: few
V: TRBV6-1
D: -
J: TRBJ2-7
DNA: TGTGCCAGCACCTTTTTGGGCGAGCAGTACTTC
CDR3: CASTFLGEQYF

size: -
V: TRBV19
D: TRBD1
J: TRBJ1-1
DNA: TGTGCCAGTAGCCCCCCCGGGACAGGATTGAACACTGAAGCTTTCTTT
CDR3: CASSPPGTGLNTEAFF

size: -
V: TRBV10-1
D: TRBD2
J: TRBJ2-1
DNA: TGCGCCAGCAGCCGCGCTGGACTAGCTAGTGAGCAGTTCTTC
CDR3: CASSRAGLASEQFF

size: many
V: TRBV27
D: -
J: TRBJ2-5
DNA: TGTGCCAGCAGTTTATCCGAAGTGGAGACCCAGTACTTC
CDR3: CASSLSEVETQYF

size: many
V: TRBV11-3
D: -
J: TRBJ2-2
DNA: TGTGCCAGCAGTCCAGGGCGGACGGGCGGGGAGCTGTTTTTT
CDR3: CASSPGRTGGELFF

size: -
V: TRBV19
D: TRBD1
J: TRBJ1-5
DNA: TGTGCCAGTAGTATATCGGGACAGAGAAGGCAGCCCCAGCATTTT
CDR3: CASSISGQRRQPQHF

size: many
V: TRBV7-9
D: -
J: TRBJ2-4
DNA: TGTGCCAGCAGCTTAGGTAGCGATCTAGCCAAAAACATTCAGTACTTC
CDR3: CASSLGSDLAKNIQYF

size: -
V: TRBV29-1
D: TRBD1
J: TRBJ2-7
DNA: TGCAGCGCCCTCCTCGGACAGGGCTACGAGCAGTACTTC
CDR3: CSALLGQGYEQYF

size: -
V: TRBV15
D: -
J: TRBJ1-3
DNA: TGTGCCACCGCAGTGCTTCTGGGAAACACCATATATTTT
CDR3: CATAVLLGNTIYF

size: -
V: TRBV9
D: -
J: TRBJ2-3
DNA: TGTGCCAGCAACCGGGATCCTAGCACAGATACGCAGTATTTT
CDR3: CASNRDPSTDTQYF

size: few
V: TRBV12-3/TRBV12-4
D: -
J: TRBJ2-3
DNA: TGTGCCAGCCTAGAGTGGAACACAGATACGCAGTATTTT
CDR3: CASLEWNTDTQYF

size: -
V: TRBV12-3/TRBV12-4
D: -
J: TRBJ1-1
DNA: TGTGCCAGCAGCGCCCCAGACTGGGGGGCTTTCTTT
CDR3: CASSAPDWGAFF

size: few
V: TRBV28
D: -
J: TRBJ2-7
DNA: TGTGCCAGCCTCGCATCGGCGACCTACGAGCAGTACTTC
CDR3: CASLASATYEQYF

size: many
V: TRBV6-1
D: -
J: TRBJ1-5
DNA: TGTGCCAGCAGGTTCCGGACAGACCTCATTTCCAATCAGCCCCAGCATTTT
CDR3: CASRFRTDLISNQPQHF

size: many
V: TRBV20-1
D: -
J: TRBJ1-1
DNA: TGCAGTGCTAGAGATGGTCGACCGATAAACACTGAAGCTTTCTTT
CDR3: CSARDGRPINTEAFF

size: few
V: TRBV7-9
D: -
J: TRBJ2-7
DNA: TGTGCCAGCAGCTTAACAGGGGGGGCGGACGAGCAGTACTTC
CDR3: CASSLTGGADEQYF

size: many
V: TRBV29-1
D: -
J: TRBJ1-1
DNA: TGCAGCGTTGCCAGGGCGTTTGGGATGAACACTGAAGCTTTCTTT
CDR3: CSVARAFGMNTEAFF

size: -
V: TRBV10-3
D: TRBD2
J: TRBJ2-1
DNA: TGTGCCATCAGTCCTTCTAGCGGGAAAATCAATGAGCAGTTCTTC
CDR3: CAISPSSGKINEQFF

size: few
V: TRBV20-1
D: -
J: TRBJ2-3
DNA: TGCAGTGCTTCGCAGCCCTCCATAGTTCTAAGCACAGATACGCAGTATTTT
CDR3: CSASQPSIVLSTDTQYF